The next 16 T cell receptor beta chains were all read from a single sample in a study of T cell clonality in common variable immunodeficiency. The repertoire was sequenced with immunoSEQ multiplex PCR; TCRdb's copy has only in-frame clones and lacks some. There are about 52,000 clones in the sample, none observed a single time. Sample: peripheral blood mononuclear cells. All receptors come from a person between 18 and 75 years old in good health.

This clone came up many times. The CDR3 reads CASSIPGYEQYF. CDR3 DNA, as far as it was read: TGTGCCAGTAGTATTCCGGGGTACGAG. The V call is TRBV19, the J call TRBJ2-7; weak D call: TRBD2 (5 bases). The read ends 3 residues before the CDR3 terminus; that terminus is restored from the germline J gene. The CDR3 spans 12 residues. Germline loops: CDR1 LNHDA, CDR2 SQIVND (reference sequence). V lost 3 bases, J lost 4 bases, and 7 bases lay in between.

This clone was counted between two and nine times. Partial CDR3 DNA: TGTGCCAGCTCACCGTGGCAGATGAACACTGAA. It translates to CASSPWQMNTE. The complete CDR3 sequence is CASSPWQMNTEAFF. V is TRBV18 and J is TRBJ1-1; D call uncertain. Read data end 3 residues before the CDR3 end; the end is taken from the germline J gene. The CDR3 is 14 residues long. Trimming took 3 bases from V and 0 from J, leaving 8 bases between them. Germline CDR1 and CDR2: KGHSH and LQKENI.

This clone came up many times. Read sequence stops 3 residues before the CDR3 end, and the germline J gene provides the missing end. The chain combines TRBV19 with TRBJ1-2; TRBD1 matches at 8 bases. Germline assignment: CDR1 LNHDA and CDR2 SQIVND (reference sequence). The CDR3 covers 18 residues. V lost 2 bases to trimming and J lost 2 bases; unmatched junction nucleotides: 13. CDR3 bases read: TGTGCCAGTAGTATACTTACCCTGGGGACAGGAAGAAACTATGGC. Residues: CASSILTLGTGRNYG. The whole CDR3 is CASSILTLGTGRNYGYTF.

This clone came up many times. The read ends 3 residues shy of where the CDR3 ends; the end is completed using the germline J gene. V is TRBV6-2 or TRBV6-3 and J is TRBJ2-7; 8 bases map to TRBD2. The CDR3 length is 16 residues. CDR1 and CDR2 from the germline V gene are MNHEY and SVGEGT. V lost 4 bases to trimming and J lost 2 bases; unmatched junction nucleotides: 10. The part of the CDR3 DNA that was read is TGTGCCAGCAGTTCCAATAGCGGGGCGACCGCCTACGAG. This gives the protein CASSSNSGATAYE. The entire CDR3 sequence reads CASSSNSGATAYEQYF.

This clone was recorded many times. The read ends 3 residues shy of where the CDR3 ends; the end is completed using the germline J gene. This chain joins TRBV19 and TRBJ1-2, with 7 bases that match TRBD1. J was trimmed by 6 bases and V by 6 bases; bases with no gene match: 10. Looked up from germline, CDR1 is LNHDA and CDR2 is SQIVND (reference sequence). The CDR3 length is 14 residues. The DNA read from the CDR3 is TGTGCCAGTAGGCCGGACAGGTGGGGTAATGGC. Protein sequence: CASRPDRWGNG. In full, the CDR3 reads CASRPDRWGNGYTF. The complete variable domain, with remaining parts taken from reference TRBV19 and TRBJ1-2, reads DGGITQSPKYLFRKEGQNVTLSCEQNLNHDAMYWYRQDPGQGLRLIYYSQIVNDFQKGDIAEGYSVSREKKESFPLTVTSAQKNPTAFYLCASRPDRWGNGYTFGSGTRLTVV.

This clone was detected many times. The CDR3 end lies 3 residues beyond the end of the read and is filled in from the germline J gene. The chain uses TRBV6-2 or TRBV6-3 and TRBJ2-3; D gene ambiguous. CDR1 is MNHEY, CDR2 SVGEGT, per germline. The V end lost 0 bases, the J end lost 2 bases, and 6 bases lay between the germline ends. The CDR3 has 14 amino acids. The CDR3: CASSYSSYTDTQYF. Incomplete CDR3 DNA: TGTGCCAGCAGTTACTCGAGCTACACAGATACG.

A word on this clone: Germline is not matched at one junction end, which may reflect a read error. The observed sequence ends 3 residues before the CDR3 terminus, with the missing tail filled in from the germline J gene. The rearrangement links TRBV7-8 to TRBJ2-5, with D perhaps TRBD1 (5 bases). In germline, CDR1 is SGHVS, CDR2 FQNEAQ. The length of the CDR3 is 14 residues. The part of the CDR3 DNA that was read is TGTGCCAGCAGCTTGAGACAGAGTCAAGGGACC. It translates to CASSLRQSQGT. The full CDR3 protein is CASSLRQSQGTQYF. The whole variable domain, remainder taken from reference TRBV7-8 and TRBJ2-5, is GAGVSQSPRYKVAKRGQDVALRCDPISGHVSLFWYQQALGQGPEFLTYFQNEAQLDKSGLPSDRFFAERPEGSVSTLKIQRTQQEDSAVYLCASSLRQSQGTQYFGPGTRLLVL.

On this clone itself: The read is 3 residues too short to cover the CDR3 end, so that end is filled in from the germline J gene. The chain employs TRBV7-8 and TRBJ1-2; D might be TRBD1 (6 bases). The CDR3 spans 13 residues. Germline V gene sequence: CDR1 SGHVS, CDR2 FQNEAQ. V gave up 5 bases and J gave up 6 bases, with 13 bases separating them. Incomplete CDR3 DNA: TGTGCCAGCAGCATCGGGGGGCAGAATGGC. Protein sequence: CASSIGGQNG. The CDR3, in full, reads CASSIGGQNGYTF.

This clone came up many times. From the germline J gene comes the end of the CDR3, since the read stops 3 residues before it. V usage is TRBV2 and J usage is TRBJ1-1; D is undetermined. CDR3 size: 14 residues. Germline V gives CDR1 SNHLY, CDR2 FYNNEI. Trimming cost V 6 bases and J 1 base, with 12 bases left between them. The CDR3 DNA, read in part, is TGTGCCAGCAGGCGGGAGGTAGGGAACACTGAA. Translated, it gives CASRREVGNTE. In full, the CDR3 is CASRREVGNTEAFF.

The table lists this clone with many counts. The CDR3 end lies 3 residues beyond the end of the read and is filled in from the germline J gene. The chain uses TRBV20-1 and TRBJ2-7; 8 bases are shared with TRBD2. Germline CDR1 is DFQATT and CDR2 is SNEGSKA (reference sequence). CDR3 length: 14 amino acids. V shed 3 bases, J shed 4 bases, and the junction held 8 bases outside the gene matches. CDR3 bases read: TGCAGTGCTAGTACCCGGACTAGCTGGTACGAG. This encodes CSASTRTSWYE. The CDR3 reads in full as CSASTRTSWYEQYF.

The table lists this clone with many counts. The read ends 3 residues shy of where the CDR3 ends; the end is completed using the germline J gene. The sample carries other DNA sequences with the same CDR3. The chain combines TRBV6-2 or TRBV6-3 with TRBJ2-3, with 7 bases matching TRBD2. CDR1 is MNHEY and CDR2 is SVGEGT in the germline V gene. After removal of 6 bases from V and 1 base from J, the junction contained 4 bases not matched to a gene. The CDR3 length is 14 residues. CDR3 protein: CASRVLAGTDTQYF. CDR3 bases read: TGTGCCAGCAGAGTTCTAGCGGGCACAGATACG.

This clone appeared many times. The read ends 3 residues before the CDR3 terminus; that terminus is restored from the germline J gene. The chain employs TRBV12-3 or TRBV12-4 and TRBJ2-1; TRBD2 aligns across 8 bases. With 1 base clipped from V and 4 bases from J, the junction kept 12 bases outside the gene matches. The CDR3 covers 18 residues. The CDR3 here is CASSLEPSGYIHYNEQFF. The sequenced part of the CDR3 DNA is TGTGCCAGCAGTTTAGAACCTAGCGGGTACATCCATTACAATGAG.

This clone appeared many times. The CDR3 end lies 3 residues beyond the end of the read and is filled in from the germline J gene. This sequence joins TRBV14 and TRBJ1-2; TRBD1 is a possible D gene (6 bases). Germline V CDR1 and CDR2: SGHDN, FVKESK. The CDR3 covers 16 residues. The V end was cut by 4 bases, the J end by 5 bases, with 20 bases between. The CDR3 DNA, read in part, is TGTGCCAGCAGCCGCAAGACGGGACAAAGACATTATGGC. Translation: CASSRKTGQRHYG. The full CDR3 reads CASSRKTGQRHYGYTF.

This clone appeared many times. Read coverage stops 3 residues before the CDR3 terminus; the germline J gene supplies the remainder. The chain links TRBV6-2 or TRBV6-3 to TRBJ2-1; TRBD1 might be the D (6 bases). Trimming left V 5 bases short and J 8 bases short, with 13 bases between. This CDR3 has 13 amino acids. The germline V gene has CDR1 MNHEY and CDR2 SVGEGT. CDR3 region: CASSVTRGHEQFF. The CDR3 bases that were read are TGTGCCAGCAGTGTTACCAGGGGCCATGAG.

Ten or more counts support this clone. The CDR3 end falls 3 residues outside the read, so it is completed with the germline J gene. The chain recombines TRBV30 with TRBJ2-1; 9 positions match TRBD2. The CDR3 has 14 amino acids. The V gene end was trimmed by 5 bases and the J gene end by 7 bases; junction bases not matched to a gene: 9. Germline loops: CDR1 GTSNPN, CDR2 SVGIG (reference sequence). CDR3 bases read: TGTGCCTGGTCCCGCGGGAGGGCGGGGAATGAG. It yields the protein CAWSRGRAGNE. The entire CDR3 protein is CAWSRGRAGNEQFF.

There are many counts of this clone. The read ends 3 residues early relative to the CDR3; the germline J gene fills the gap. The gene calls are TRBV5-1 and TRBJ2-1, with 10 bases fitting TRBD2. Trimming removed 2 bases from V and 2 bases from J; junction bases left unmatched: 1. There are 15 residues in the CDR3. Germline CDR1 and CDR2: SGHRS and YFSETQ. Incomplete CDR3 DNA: TGCGCCAGCAGCTTAAGCGGGGGGGCCTACAATGAG. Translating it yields CASSLSGGAYNE. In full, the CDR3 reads CASSLSGGAYNEQFF.